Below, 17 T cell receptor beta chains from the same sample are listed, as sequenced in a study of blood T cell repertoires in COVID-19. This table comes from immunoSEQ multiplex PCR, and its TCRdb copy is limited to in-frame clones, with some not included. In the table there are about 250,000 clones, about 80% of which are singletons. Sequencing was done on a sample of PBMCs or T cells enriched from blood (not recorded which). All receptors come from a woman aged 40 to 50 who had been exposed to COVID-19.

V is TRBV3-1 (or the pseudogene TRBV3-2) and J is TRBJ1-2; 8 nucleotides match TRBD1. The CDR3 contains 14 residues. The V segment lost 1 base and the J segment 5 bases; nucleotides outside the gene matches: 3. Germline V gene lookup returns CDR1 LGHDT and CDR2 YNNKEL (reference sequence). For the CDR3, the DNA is TGTGCCAGCAGCCAAGGGACAGGGAAGTATGGCTACACCTTC. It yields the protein CASSQGTGKYGYTF.

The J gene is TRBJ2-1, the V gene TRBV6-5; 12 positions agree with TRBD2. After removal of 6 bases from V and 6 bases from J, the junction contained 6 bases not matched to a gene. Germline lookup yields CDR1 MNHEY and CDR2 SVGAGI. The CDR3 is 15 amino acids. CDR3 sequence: CASRTTSGGPNEQFF. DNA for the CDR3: TGTGCCAGCAGAACGACTAGCGGGGGTCCCAATGAGCAGTTCTTC.

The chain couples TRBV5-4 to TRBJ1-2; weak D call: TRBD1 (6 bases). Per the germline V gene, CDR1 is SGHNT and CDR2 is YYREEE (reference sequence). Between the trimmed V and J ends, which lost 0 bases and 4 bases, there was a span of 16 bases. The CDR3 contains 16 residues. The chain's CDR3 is CASSLANTDRIYGYTF. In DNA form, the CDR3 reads TGTGCCAGCAGCTTGGCTAATACCGACAGGATCTATGGCTACACCTTC.

CDR3 residues: CALDRWEGGTEAFF. The CDR3, as DNA: TGTGCCCTCGATCGGTGGGAGGGGGGTACTGAAGCTTTCTTT. The chain joins TRBV30 to TRBJ1-1; D might be TRBD1 (6 bases). This CDR3 contains 14 residues. Germline V gene lookup returns CDR1 GTSNPN and CDR2 SVGIG (reference sequence). The ends were cut back, 8 bases at V and 5 bases at J, with 21 bases in the middle. Full variable domain (missing parts from reference TRBV30 and TRBJ1-1): SQTIHQWPATLVQPVGSPLSLECTVEGTSNPNLYWYRQAAGRGLQLLFYSVGIGQISSEVPQNLSASRPQDRQFILSSKKLLLSDSGFYLCALDRWEGGTEAFFGQGTRLTVV.

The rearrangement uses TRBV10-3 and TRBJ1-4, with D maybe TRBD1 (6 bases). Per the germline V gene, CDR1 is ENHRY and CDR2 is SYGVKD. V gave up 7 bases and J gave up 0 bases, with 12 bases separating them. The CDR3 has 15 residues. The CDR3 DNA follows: TGTGCCATCAAAGACGGGACATCAACTAATGAAAAACTGTTTTTT. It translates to CAIKDGTSTNEKLFF.

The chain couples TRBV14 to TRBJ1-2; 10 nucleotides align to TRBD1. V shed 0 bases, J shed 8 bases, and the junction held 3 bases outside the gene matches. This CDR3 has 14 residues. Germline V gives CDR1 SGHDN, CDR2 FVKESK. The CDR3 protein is CASSQDRTGGGYTF. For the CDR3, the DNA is TGTGCCAGCAGCCAAGACCGGACAGGGGGGGGCTACACCTTC. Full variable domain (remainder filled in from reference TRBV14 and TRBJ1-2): EAGVTQFPSHSVIEKGQTVTLRCDPISGHDNLYWYRRVMGKEIKFLLHFVKESKQDESGMPNNRFLAERTGGTYSTLKVQPAELEDSGVYFCASSQDRTGGGYTFGSGTRLTVV.

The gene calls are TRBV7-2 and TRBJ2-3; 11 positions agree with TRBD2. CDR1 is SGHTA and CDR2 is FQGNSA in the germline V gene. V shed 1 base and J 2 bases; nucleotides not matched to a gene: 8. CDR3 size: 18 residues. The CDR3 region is CASSLESSGGDFTDTQYF. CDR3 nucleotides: TGTGCCAGCAGCTTAGAGAGTAGCGGGGGGGATTTCACAGATACGCAGTATTTT.

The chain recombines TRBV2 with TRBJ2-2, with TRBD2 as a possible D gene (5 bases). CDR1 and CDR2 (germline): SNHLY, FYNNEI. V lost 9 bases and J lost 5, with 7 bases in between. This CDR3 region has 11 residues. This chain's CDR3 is CARRVTGELFF. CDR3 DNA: TGTGCCAGGAGGGTTACCGGGGAGCTGTTTTTT.

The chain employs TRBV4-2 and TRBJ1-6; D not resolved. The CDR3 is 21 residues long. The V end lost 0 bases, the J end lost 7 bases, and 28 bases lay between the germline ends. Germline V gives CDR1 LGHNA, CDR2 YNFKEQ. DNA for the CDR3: TGTGCCAGCAGCCAAGAGGTCATCATCTTCGGAAGCCTAGGAGGAAATTCACCCCTCCACTTT. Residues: CASSQEVIIFGSLGGNSPLHF.

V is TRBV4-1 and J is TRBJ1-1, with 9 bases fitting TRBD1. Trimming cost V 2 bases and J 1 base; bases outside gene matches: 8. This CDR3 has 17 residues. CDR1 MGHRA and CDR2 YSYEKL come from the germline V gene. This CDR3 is CASSQLYRQGGNTEAFF. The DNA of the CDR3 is TGCGCCAGCAGCCAATTATACCGACAGGGGGGGAACACTGAAGCTTTCTTT.

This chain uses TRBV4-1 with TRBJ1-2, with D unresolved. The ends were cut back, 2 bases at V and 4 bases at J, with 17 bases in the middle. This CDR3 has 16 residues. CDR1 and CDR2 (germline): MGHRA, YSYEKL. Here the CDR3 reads CASSQQAVKGGYGYTF. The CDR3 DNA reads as TGCGCCAGCAGCCAACAAGCAGTTAAAGGCGGCTATGGCTACACCTTC.

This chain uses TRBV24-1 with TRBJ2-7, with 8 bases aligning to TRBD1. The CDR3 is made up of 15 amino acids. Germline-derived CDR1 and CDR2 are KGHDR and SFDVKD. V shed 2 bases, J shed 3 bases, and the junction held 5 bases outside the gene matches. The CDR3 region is CATSDSDRGNYEQYF. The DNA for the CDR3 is TGTGCCACCAGTGATTCAGACAGGGGCAACTACGAGCAGTACTTC.

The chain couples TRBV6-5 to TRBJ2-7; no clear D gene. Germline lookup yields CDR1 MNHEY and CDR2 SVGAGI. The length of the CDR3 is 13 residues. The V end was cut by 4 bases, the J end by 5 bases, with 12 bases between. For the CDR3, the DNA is TGTGCCAGCAGTTTCCAAAGAGAGGACGAGCAGTACTTC. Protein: CASSFQREDEQYF.

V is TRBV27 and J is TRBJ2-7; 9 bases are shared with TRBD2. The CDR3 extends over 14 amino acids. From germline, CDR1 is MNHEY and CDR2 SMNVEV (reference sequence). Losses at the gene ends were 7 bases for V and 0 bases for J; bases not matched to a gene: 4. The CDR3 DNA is TGTGCCAGCAACCTAGCGGGGTCCTCCTACGAGCAGTACTTC. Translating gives CASNLAGSSYEQYF.

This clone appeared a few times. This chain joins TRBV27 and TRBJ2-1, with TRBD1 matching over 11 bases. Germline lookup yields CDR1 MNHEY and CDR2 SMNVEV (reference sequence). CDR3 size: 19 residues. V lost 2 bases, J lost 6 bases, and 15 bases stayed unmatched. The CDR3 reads CASSLGGLWGQGVSNEQFF. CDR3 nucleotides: TGTGCCAGCAGTTTAGGAGGTCTTTGGGGACAGGGGGTAAGCAATGAGCAGTTCTTC.

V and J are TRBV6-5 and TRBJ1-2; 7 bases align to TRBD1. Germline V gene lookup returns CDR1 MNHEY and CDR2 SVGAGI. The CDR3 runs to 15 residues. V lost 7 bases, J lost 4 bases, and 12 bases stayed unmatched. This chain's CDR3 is CASTKRNRGSYGYTF. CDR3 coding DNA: TGTGCCAGCACCAAGAGGAACAGGGGTAGCTATGGCTACACCTTC.

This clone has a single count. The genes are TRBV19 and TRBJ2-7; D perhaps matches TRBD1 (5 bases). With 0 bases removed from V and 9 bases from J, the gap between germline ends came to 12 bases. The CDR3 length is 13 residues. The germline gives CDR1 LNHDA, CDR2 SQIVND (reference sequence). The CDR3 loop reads CASSIDRTSGQYF. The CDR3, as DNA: TGTGCCAGTAGTATAGATCGGACATCGGGGCAGTACTTC. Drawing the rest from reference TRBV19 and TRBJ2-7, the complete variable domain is DGGITQSPKYLFRKEGQNVTLSCEQNLNHDAMYWYRQDPGQGLRLIYYSQIVNDFQKGDIAEGYSVSREKKESFPLTVTSAQKNPTAFYLCASSIDRTSGQYFGPGTRLTVT.